A selection of T cell receptor beta chains follows, all from one sample in a study of CD8+CD57+ T cells in acquired aplastic anemia. TCRdb re-called the reads with MiXCR, one entry per CDR3 protein. The table shows approximately 200,000 distinct CDR3 sequences, with approximately 60% occurring only once. Sample: sorted CD4+, CD8+, or CD8+CD57+ T cells (not recorded which) from PBMCs. The receptors stem from a human donor in good health. CDR3s include the opening cysteine and the closing phenylalanine or tryptophan. D genes are given only for firm matches. Expanded clones are given a class, and other clones once, few, many or no size at all.

cdr3_nt | cdr3_aa | cdr3_length | v_call | d_call | j_call | clone_size
TGTGCTAGCAGCCCGTCCCGGGACAGGGAGCATCTGCATCAGCCCCAGCATTTT | CASSPSRDREHLHQPQHF | 18 | TRBV7-7 | TRBD1 | TRBJ1-5 | NA
TGTGCCAGCAGCAAACTGACAGGGGCCTATGGCTACACCTTC | CASSKLTGAYGYTF | 14 | TRBV7-9 | TRBD1 | TRBJ1-2 | NA
TGCGCCAGCAGCCAAGTACAGGGGAACTATGGCTACACCTTC | CASSQVQGNYGYTF | 14 | TRBV4-1 | TRBD1 | TRBJ1-2 | NA
TGTGCCACTCACCTACCCGGGAACACTGAAGCTTTCTTT | CATHLPGNTEAFF | 13 | TRBV10-3 | NA | TRBJ1-1 | once
TGTGCCAGTAGTGTGGGGACTTTTGCCTACGGGCAGTACTTC | CASSVGTFAYGQYF | 14 | TRBV19 | NA | TRBJ2-7 | NA
TGCGCCAGCAGCTTGGATACAGGACGCCAGGAGACCCAGTACTTC | CASSLDTGRQETQYF | 15 | TRBV5-1 | NA | TRBJ2-5 | NA
TGTGCCAGCAAGAAGACAGGGGATGTTTCACCCCTCCACTTT | CASKKTGDVSPLHF | 14 | TRBV28 | TRBD1 | TRBJ1-6 | few
TGTGCCACCAGTGACCAACTTACCTACGAGCAGTACTTC | CATSDQLTYEQYF | 13 | TRBV24-1 | NA | TRBJ2-7 | NA
TGTGCCAGCAGCCCGGACTCGGCCTGGGAGACCCAGTACTTC | CASSPDSAWETQYF | 14 | TRBV9 | NA | TRBJ2-5 | many
TGTGCCAGCGGTCGAAGGCAGGGGACCCACGAGCAGTACTTC | CASGRRQGTHEQYF | 14 | TRBV6-6 | NA | TRBJ2-7 | NA
TGTGCCAGCGGTCCAGCGGCTAGCTCCTACGAGCAGTACTTC | CASGPAASSYEQYF | 14 | TRBV6-2/TRBV6-3 | NA | TRBJ2-7 | many
TGTGCCAGCAGCGAGGGGACAGGGGGCGCGGACACTGAAGCTTTCTTT | CASSEGTGGADTEAFF | 16 | TRBV9 | TRBD1 | TRBJ1-1 | NA
TGTGCCACCAGTGACGGAGCTACCTACAATGAGCAGTTCTTC | CATSDGATYNEQFF | 14 | TRBV24-1 | NA | TRBJ2-1 | NA
TGTGCCAGCAGCGCGCGGGTCCAAGAGACCCAGTACTTC | CASSARVQETQYF | 13 | TRBV7-9 | NA | TRBJ2-5 | NA
TGTGCCAGTAGTGAGGCCGGGACAGGGGGTGGCTACACCTTC | CASSEAGTGGGYTF | 14 | TRBV19 | TRBD1 | TRBJ1-2 | NA
TGTGCCAGCAGTTACTCCGGCCAGTACGAGCAGTACTTC | CASSYSGQYEQYF | 13 | TRBV6-5 | NA | TRBJ2-7 | many
TGTGCCAGCAGCTTGAAACAGGGGGACACTGAAGCTTTCTTT | CASSLKQGDTEAFF | 14 | TRBV7-9 | TRBD1 | TRBJ1-1 | NA
TGTGCCAGCAACCCGTCAGGCGGGAGGGCTTCCTTT | CASNPSGGRASF | 12 | TRBV7-2 | NA | TRBJ1-1 | NA
TGTGCCAGCAGCCCGTATAGCGGGAGGGCCCAAGGAGATACGCAGTATTTT | CASSPYSGRAQGDTQYF | 17 | TRBV7-9 | TRBD2 | TRBJ2-3 | NA
TGTGCCAGCACTAAAGGCACAGATACGCAGTATTTT | CASTKGTDTQYF | 12 | TRBV7-2 | NA | TRBJ2-3 | NA
TGTGCCACCTCATGGACAGGGTCGGCAGATACGCAGTATTTT | CATSWTGSADTQYF | 14 | TRBV10-3 | TRBD1 | TRBJ2-3 | many
TGTGCCAGCAGCTCGAACCTTAACTATGGCTACACCTTC | CASSSNLNYGYTF | 13 | TRBV27 | NA | TRBJ1-2 | NA
TGCAGAGCCAGAAAGGTCTACGAGCAGTACTTC | CRARKVYEQYF | 11 | TRBV20-1 | NA | TRBJ2-7 | NA
TGTGCCAGCAGTCACCGACAGGGCCCCGAGCAGTACTTC | CASSHRQGPEQYF | 13 | TRBV27 | TRBD1 | TRBJ2-7 | many
TGTGCCACCAGTGATTTAGGCCCCGGGACTAGCGGCTACGAGCAGTACTTC | CATSDLGPGTSGYEQYF | 17 | TRBV24-1 | TRBD2 | TRBJ2-7 | NA
TGTGCCAGCAGCTTTGGCAACAATCAGCCCCAGCATTTT | CASSFGNNQPQHF | 13 | TRBV5-6 | NA | TRBJ1-5 | many
TGTGCCAGCAGCTTAGGTAGCAATCAGCCCCAGTACTTC | CASSLGSNQPQYF | 13 | TRBV7-9 | NA | TRBJ2-5 | NA
TGTGCCAGCAGCTTAGCACAGGGTACTTCACCCCTCCACTTT | CASSLAQGTSPLHF | 14 | TRBV7-9 | NA | TRBJ1-6 | NA
TGTGCCACCAGCAGAGATGGAGGGGGCCAGCACGAGCAGTACTTC | CATSRDGGGQHEQYF | 15 | TRBV15 | NA | TRBJ2-7 | once
TGCGCCAGCAGAGTTGAGGGAGGGTGGGCCTACGAGCAGTACTTC | CASRVEGGWAYEQYF | 15 | TRBV5-1 | TRBD2 | TRBJ2-7 | NA
TGTGCCAGCAGCTTAGCTCGGGGGAGGGAAAGCACAGATACGCAGTATTTT | CASSLARGRESTDTQYF | 17 | TRBV7-9 | TRBD2 | TRBJ2-3 | NA
TGTGCCAGCAGACTTGGCGGTGAAGCTTTCTTT | CASRLGGEAFF | 11 | TRBV7-9 | NA | TRBJ1-1 | NA
TGTGCCAGCAGCCTGTTCACAGGGGGGGAGGTTAATGAGCAGTTCTTC | CASSLFTGGEVNEQFF | 16 | TRBV4-2 | NA | TRBJ2-1 | NA
TGTGCCACCAGTGATTCCTCCGGCGGGGGATACAATGAGCAGTTCTTC | CATSDSSGGGYNEQFF | 16 | TRBV24-1 | TRBD2 | TRBJ2-1 | NA
TGTGCCATCAGTGAGTGGGCAGGGGTAAACTATGGCTACACCTTC | CAISEWAGVNYGYTF | 15 | TRBV10-3 | NA | TRBJ1-2 | few
TGTGCCAGCAGCCCAGGGAGGACCTACGGCTACACCTTC | CASSPGRTYGYTF | 13 | TRBV7-8 | NA | TRBJ1-2 | NA
TGCAGCGTCCCGTCGACAGGGGGAAATCAGCCCCAGCATTTT | CSVPSTGGNQPQHF | 14 | TRBV29-1 | TRBD1 | TRBJ1-5 | NA
TGTGCCAGTACCTCCGACAGGGGGCGACCTGAAGCTTTCTTT | CASTSDRGRPEAFF | 14 | TRBV19 | TRBD1 | TRBJ1-1 | NA
TGTGCCGACCCGGGACAGGGGGCCTATGACTCCTACGAGCAGTACTTC | CADPGQGAYDSYEQYF | 16 | TRBV10-3 | TRBD1 | TRBJ2-7 | NA
TGTGCCAGCAGCTTACTCCGGGAGGGTCGCTACGAGCAGTACTTC | CASSLLREGRYEQYF | 15 | TRBV7-6 | TRBD2 | TRBJ2-7 | NA
TGTGCCAGTAGCTCTAACGCGGGGAGCGAGCAGTACTTC | CASSSNAGSEQYF | 13 | TRBV5-4 | NA | TRBJ2-7 | NA
TGTTCTGGGCTAGTGGGACAGATTCAAGAGACCCAGTACTTC | CSGLVGQIQETQYF | 14 | TRBV7-9 | TRBD1 | TRBJ2-5 | NA
TGTGCCAGCAGCTTGCTACAGGGGCCGCATAGCTACGAGCAGTACTTC | CASSLLQGPHSYEQYF | 16 | TRBV7-9 | TRBD1 | TRBJ2-7 | NA
TGCGCCAGCAGCAACCGGGACAGCGAAGCTTTCTTT | CASSNRDSEAFF | 12 | TRBV5-1 | TRBD1 | TRBJ1-1 | many
TGTGCCAGCAGCTTAGGTGTTGGGGTCAAGCGGGGGGAGCAGTACTTC | CASSLGVGVKRGEQYF | 16 | TRBV7-2 | TRBD2 | TRBJ2-7 | NA